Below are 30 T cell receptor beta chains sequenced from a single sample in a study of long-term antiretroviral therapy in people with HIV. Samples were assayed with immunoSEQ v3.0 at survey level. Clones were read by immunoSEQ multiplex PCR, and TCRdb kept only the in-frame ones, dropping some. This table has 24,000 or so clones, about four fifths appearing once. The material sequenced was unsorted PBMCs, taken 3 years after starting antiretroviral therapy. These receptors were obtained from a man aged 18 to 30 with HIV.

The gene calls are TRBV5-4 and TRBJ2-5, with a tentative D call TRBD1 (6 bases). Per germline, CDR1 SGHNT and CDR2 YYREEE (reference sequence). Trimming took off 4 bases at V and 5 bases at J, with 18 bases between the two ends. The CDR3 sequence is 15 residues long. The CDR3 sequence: CASSPRLGADETQYF. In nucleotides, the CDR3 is TGTGCCAGCAGCCCCCGGCTGGGGGCGGATGAGACCCAGTACTTC.

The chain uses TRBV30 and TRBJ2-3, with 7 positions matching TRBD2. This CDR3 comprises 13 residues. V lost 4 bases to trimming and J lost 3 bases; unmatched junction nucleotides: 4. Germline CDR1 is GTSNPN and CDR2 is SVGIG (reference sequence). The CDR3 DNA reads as TGTGCCTGGACAGAGCGGGGTACAGATACGCAGTATTTT. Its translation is CAWTERGTDTQYF. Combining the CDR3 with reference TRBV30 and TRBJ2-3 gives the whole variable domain SQTIHQWPATLVQPVGSPLSLECTVEGTSNPNLYWYRQAAGRGLQLLFYSVGIGQISSEVPQNLSASRPQDRQFILSSKKLLLSDSGFYLCAWTERGTDTQYFGPGTRLTVL.

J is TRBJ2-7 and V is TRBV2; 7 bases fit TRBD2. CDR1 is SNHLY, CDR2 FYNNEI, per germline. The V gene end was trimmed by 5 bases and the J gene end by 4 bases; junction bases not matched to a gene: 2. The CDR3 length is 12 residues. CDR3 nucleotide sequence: TGTGCCAGCAGTCCCGGGGGGTACGAGCAGTACGTC. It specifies CASSPGGYEQYV.

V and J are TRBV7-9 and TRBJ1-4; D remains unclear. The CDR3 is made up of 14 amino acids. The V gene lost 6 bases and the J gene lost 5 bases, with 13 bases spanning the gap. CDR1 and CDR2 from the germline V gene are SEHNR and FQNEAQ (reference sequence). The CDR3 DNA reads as TGTGCCAGCAGTTGGAACAATGCGAATGAAAAACTGTTTTTT. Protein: CASSWNNANEKLFF. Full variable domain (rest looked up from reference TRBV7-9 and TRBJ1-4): DTGVSQNPRHKITKRGQNVTFRCDPISEHNRLYWYRQTLGQGPEFLTYFQNEAQLEKSRLLSDRFSAERPKGSFSTLEIQRTEQGDSAMYLCASSWNNANEKLFFGSGTQLSVL.

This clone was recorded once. The CDR3 loop reads CASSSQRSYNEQFF. For the CDR3, the DNA is TGTGCCAGCAGCTCACAGAGGTCCTACAATGAGCAGTTCTTC. J is TRBJ2-1 and V is TRBV11-2; D not resolved. Per germline, CDR1 SGHAT and CDR2 FQNNGV. This CDR3 has 14 amino acids. The germline V and J ends were trimmed by 4 bases and 1 base, with 8 bases remaining between them.

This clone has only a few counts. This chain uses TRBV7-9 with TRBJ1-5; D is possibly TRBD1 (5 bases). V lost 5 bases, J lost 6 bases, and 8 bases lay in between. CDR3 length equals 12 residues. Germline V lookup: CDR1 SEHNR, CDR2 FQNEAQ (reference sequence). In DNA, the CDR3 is TGTGCCAGCAGCCCCGGGGGTCAGCCCCAGCATTTT. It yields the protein CASSPGGQPQHF. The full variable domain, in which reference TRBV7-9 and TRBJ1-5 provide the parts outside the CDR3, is DTGVSQNPRHKITKRGQNVTFRCDPISEHNRLYWYRQTLGQGPEFLTYFQNEAQLEKSRLLSDRFSAERPKGSFSTLEIQRTEQGDSAMYLCASSPGGQPQHFGDGTRLSIL.

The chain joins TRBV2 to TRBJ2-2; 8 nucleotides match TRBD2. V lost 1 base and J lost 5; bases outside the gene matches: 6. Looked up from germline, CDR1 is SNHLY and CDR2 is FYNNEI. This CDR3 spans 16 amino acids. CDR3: CASSEGSGVYTGELFF. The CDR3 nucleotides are TGTGCCAGCAGTGAAGGTAGCGGGGTTTATACCGGGGAGCTGTTTTTT.

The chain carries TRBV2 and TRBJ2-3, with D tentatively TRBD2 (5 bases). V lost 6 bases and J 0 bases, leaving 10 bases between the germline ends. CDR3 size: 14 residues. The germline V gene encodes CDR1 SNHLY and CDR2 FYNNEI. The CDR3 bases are TGTGCCAGCAGCGTGACTATCAGCACAGATACGCAGTATTTT. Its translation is CASSVTISTDTQYF.

The CDR3 DNA reads as TGCGCCAGCAGCCAAGAGAGGACACTAAATTCACCCCTCCACTTT. Translated, it gives CASSQERTLNSPLHF. The chain joins TRBV4-1 to TRBJ1-6; tentatively, D is TRBD1 (5 bases). V lost 0 bases, J lost 7 bases, and 10 bases lay in between. The germline gives CDR1 MGHRA, CDR2 YSYEKL. This CDR3 has 15 residues.

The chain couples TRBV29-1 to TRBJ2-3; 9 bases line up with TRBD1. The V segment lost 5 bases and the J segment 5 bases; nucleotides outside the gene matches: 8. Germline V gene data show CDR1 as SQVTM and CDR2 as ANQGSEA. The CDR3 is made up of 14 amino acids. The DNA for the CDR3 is TGCAGCGTTAACAGGGGGCGTAGTAAAGATACGCAGTATTTT. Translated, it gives CSVNRGRSKDTQYF.

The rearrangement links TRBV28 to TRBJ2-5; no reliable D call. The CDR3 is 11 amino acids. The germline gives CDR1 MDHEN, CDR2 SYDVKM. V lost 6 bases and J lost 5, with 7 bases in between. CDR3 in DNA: TGTGCCAGCAGGCTGAGGGAGACCCAGTACTTC. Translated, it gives CASRLRETQYF.

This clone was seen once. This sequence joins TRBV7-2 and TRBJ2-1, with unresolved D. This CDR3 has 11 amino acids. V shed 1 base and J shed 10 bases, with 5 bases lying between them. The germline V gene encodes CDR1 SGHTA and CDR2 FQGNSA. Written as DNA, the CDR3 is TGTGCCAGCAGCTTAGGCTCCGAGCAGTTCTTC. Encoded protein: CASSLGSEQFF.

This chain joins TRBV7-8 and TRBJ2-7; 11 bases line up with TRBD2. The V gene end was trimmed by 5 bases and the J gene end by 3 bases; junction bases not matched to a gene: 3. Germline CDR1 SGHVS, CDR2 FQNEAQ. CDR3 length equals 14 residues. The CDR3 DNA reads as TGTGCCAGCAGCGAAGGACTAGCGGGCTACGAGCAGTACTTC. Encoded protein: CASSEGLAGYEQYF. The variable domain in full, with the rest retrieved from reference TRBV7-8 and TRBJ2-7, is GAGVSQSPRYKVAKRGQDVALRCDPISGHVSLFWYQQALGQGPEFLTYFQNEAQLDKSGLPSDRFFAERPEGSVSTLKIQRTQQEDSAVYLCASSEGLAGYEQYFGPGTRLTVT.

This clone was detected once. The CDR3 DNA sequence: TGTGCCAGCGACTCGAATGAAAAACTGTTTTTT. Translation: CASDSNEKLFF. The chain joins TRBV6-1 to TRBJ1-4, with D uncertain. V lost 8 bases, J lost 5 bases, and 6 bases lay in between. The CDR3 runs to 11 residues. In germline, CDR1 is MNHNS, CDR2 SASEGT.

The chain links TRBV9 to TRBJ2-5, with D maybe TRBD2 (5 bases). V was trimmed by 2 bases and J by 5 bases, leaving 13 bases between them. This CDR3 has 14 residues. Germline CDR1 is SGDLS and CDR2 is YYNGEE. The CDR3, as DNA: TGTGCCAGCAGCGTCACGGGGAATGTGGAGACCCAGTACTTC. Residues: CASSVTGNVETQYF.

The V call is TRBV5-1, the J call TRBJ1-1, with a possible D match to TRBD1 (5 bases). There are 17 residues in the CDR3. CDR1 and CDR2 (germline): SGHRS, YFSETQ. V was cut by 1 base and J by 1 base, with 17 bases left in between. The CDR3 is CASSLPNIHGGNTEAFF. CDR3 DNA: TGCGCCAGCAGCTTGCCCAACATCCATGGGGGGAACACTGAAGCTTTCTTT.

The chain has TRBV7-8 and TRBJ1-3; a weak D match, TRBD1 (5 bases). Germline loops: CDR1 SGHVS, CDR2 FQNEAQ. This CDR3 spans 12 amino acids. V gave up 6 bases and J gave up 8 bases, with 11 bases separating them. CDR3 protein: CASRTQTDTIYF. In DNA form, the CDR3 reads TGTGCCAGCAGAACTCAGACAGACACCATATATTTT.

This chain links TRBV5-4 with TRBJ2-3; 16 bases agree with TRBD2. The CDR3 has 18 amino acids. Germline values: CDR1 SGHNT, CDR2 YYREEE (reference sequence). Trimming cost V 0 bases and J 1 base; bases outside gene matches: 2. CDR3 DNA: TGTGCCAGCAGCTTGGTAGGGACTAGCGGGGGGGGCACAGATACGCAGTATTTT. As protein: CASSLVGTSGGGTDTQYF.

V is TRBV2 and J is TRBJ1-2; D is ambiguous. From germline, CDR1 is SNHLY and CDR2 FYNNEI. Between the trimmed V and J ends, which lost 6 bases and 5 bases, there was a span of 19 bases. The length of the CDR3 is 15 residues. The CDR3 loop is CASRPIEESYYGYTF. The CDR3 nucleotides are TGTGCCAGCAGGCCCATTGAGGAGTCGTATTATGGCTACACCTTC. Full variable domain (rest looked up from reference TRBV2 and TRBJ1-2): EPEVTQTPSHQVTQMGQEVILRCVPISNHLYFYWYRQILGQKVEFLVSFYNNEISEKSEIFDDQFSVERPDGSNFTLKIRSTKLEDSAMYFCASRPIEESYYGYTFGSGTRLTVV.

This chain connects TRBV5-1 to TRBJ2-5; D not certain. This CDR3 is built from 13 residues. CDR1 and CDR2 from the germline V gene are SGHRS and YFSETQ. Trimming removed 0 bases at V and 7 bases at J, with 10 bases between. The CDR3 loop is CASSLDNMGTQYF. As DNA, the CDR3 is TGCGCCAGCAGCTTGGATAATATGGGGACCCAGTACTTC. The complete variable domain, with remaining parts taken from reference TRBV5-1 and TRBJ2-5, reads KAGVTQTPRYLIKTRGQQVTLSCSPISGHRSVSWYQQTPGQGLQFLFEYFSETQRNKGNFPGRFSGRQFSNSRSEMNVSTLELGDSALYLCASSLDNMGTQYFGPGTRLLVL.

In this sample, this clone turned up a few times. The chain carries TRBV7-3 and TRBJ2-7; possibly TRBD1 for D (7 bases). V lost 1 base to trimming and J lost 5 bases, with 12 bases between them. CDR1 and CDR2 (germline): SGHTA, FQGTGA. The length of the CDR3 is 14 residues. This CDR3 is CASSLRGGGDEQYF. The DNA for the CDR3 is TGTGCCAGCAGCTTAAGAGGGGGCGGGGACGAGCAGTACTTC.

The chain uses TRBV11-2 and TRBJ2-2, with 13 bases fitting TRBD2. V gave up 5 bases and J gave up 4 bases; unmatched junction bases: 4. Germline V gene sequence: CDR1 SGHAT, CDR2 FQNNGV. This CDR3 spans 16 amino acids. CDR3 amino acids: CASSTSGGASTGELFF. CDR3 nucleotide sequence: TGTGCCAGCAGCACTAGCGGGGGGGCCTCCACCGGGGAGCTGTTTTTT. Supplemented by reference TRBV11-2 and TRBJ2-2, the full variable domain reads EAGVAQSPRYKIIEKRQSVAFWCNPISGHATLYWYQQILGQGPKLLIQFQNNGVVDDSQLPKDRFSAERLKGVDSTLKIQPAKLEDSAVYLCASSTSGGASTGELFFGEGSRLTVL.

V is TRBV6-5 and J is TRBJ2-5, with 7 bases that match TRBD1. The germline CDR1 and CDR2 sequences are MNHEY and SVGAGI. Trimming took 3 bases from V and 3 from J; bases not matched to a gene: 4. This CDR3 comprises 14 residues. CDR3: CASSYYRGEETQYF. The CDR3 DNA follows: TGTGCCAGCAGTTATTACAGGGGAGAAGAGACCCAGTACTTC.

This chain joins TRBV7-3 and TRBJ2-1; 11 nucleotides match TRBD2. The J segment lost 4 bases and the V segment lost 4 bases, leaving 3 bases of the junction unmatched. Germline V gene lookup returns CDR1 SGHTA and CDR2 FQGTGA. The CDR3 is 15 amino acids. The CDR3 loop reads CASSSLAGGYNEQFF. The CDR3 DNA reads TGTGCCAGCAGCTCCTTAGCGGGGGGGTACAATGAGCAGTTCTTC. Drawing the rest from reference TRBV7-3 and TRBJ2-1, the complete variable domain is GAGVSQTPSNKVTEKGKYVELRCDPISGHTALYWYRQSLGQGPEFLIYFQGTGAADDSGLPNDRFFAVRPEGSVSTLKIQRTERGDSAVYLCASSSLAGGYNEQFFGPGTRLTVL.

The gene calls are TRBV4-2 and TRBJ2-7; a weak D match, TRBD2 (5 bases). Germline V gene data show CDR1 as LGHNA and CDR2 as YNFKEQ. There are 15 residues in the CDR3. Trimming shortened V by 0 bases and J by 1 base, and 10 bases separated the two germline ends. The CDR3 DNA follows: TGTGCCAGCAGCCAAGACGACCGGGGTTCCTACGAGCAGTACTTC. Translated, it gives CASSQDDRGSYEQYF.

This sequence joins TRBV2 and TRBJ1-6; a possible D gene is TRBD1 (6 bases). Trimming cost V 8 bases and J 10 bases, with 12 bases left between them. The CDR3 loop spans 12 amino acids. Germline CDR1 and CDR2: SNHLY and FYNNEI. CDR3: CASGAGDSPLHF. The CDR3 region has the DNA TGTGCCAGCGGTGCAGGGGACTCACCCCTCCACTTT.

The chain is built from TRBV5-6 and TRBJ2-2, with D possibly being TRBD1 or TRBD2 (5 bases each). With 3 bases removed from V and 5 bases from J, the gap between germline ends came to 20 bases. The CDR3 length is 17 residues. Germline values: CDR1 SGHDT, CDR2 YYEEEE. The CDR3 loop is CASSSLGQGRRTGELFF. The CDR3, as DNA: TGTGCCAGCAGCTCACTAGGTCAGGGACGCAGGACCGGGGAGCTGTTTTTT.

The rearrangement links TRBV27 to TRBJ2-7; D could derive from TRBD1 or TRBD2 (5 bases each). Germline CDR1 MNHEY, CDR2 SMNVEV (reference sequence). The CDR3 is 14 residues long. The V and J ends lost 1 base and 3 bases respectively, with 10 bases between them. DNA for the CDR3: TGTGCCAGCAGTTTATTGGGACGGGACTACGAGCAGTACTTC. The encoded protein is CASSLLGRDYEQYF.

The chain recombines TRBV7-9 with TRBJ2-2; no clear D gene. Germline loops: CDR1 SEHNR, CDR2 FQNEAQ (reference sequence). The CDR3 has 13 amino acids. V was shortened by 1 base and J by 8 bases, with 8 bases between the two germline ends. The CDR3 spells CASSLVVPGELFF. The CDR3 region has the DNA TGTGCCAGCAGCTTAGTAGTACCGGGGGAGCTGTTTTTT. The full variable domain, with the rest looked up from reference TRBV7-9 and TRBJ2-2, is DTGVSQNPRHKITKRGQNVTFRCDPISEHNRLYWYRQTLGQGPEFLTYFQNEAQLEKSRLLSDRFSAERPKGSFSTLEIQRTEQGDSAMYLCASSLVVPGELFFGEGSRLTVL.

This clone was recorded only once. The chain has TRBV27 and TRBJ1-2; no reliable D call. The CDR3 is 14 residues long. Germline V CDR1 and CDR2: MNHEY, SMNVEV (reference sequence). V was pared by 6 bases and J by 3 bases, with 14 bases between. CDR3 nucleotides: TGTGCCAGCAGATCGCGCGGGATAGACTATGGCTACACCTTC. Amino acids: CASRSRGIDYGYTF.